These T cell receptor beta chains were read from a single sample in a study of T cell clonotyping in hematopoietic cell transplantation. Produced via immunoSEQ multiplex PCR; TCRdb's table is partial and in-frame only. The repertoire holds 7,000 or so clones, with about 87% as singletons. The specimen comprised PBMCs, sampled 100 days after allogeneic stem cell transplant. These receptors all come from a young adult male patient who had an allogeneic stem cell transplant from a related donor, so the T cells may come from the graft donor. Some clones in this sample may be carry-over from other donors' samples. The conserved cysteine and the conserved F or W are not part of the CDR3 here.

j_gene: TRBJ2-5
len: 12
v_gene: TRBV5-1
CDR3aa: ASSLGGGGETQY

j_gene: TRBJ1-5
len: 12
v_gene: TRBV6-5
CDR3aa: ASSRRGRNQPQH

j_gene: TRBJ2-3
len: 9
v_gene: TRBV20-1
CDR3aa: SGAERDTQY

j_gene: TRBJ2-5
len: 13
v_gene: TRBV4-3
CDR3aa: ASSQDRTGVETQY

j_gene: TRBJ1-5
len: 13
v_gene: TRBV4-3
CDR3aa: ASSPEGLPNQPQH

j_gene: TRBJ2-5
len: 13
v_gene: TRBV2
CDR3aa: AGGLAGAFQETQY

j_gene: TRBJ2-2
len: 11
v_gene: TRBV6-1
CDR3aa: ASEGPNTGELF

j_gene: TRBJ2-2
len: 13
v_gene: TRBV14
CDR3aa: ASSRLAGVTGELF

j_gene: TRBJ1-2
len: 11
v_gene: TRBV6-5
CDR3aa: ASTDPGHYGYT

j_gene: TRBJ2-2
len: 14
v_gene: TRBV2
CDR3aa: ASSSPGHTYTGELF

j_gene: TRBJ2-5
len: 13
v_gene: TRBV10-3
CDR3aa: AISEKGTAQETQY

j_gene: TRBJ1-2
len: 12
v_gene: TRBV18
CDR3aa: ASSPPSGGSGYT

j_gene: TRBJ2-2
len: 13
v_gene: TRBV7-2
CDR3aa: ASSLLIRRSGELF

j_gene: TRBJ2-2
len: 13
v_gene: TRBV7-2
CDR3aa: ASSLIRGNTGELF

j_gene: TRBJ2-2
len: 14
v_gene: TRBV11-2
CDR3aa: ASSQTLKGGTGELF

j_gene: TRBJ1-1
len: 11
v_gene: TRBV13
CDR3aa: ASSLGTNTEAF

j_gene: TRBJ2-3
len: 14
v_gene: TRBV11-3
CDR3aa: ASSLGLSGVADTQY

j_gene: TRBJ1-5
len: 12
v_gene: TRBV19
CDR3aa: ASSMKRLNQPQH

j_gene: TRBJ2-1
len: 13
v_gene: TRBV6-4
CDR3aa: ASSEGLAGVDEQF

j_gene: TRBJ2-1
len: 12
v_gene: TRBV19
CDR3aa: ASSISGITNEQF

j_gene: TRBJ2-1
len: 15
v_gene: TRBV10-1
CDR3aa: ASSETWGTSGNDEQF

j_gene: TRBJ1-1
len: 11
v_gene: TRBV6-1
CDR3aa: ASSEAENTEAF

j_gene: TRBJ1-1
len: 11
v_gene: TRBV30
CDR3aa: AWSGQLNTEAF

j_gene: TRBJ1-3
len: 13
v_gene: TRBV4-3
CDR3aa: ASSQGGGGGNTIY

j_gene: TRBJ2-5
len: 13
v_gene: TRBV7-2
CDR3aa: ASSFKLADQETQY

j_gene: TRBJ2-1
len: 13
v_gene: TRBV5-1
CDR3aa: ASSLQASGHNEQF

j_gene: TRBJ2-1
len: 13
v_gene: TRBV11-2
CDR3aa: ASSSPGLGFPGQF

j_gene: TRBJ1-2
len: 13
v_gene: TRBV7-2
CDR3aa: ASTRGATDAFGYT

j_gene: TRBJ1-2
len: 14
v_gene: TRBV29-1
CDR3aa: SVLDTGTGFDYGYT

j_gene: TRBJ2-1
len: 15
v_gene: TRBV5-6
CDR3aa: ASSLGVGTSGPNEQF

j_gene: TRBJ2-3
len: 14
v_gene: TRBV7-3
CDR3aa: ASSLGLAGSTDTQY

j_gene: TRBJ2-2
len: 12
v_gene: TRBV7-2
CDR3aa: ASSSFSNTGELF

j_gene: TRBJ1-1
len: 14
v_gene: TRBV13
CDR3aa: ASSLRTYSANTEAF

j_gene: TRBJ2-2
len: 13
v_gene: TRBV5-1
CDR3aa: ASSGRTGSGGELF

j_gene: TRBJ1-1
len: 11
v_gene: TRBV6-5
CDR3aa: ASSLTRNTEAF

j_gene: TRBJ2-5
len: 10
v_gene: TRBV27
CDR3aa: ASRRGGETQY

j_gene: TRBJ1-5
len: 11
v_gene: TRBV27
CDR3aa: ASSFPGFGPQH

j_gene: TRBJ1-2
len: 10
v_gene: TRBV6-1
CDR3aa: ASSEVRGGYT

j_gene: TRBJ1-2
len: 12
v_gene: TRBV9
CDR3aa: ASSLDREGDGYT

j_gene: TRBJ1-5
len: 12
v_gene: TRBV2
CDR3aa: ASRTGKVNQPQH

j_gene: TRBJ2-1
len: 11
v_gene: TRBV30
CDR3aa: AWSVPNMNGQF

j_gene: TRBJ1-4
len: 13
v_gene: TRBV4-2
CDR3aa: ASSQDRHRNEKLF

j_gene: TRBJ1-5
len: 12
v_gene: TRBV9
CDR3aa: ASSSGSLYQPQH

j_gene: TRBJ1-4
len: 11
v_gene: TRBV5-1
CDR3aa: ASSPGFNEKLF

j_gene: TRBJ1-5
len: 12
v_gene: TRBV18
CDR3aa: ASSPPGENQPQH

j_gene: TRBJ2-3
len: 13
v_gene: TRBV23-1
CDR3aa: ASVTGWRPTDTQY

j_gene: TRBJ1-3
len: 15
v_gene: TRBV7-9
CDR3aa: ASSLARGPRAGNTIY

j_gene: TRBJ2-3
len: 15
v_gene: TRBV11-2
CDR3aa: ASSLGTLAVFTDTQY

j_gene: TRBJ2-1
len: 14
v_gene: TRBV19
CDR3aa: ASSATLAGGPREQF

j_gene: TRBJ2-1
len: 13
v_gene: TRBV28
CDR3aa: ASSLGTGGYNEQF

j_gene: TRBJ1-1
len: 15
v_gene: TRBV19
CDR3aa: ASGMPGTGGMNTEAF